This T cell receptor (beta chain) was documented in a study of cytomegalovirus exposure and HLA in healthy donors. The PCR was carried out with 60 Vbeta primers and 13 Jbeta primers. Libraries were prepared by immunoSEQ multiplex PCR; TCRdb keeps only in-frame clonotypes and omits some of them. The sample has some 200,000 clones; roughly 80% are singletons. The sequenced sample consisted of PBMCs. The TCR originated in a woman aged 45-65 years in good health and CMV-seropositive.

The CDR3 DNA follows: TGCGCCAGCAGCGGGGACAGTTACAACAATGAGCAGTTCTTC. Translation gives CASSGDSYNNEQFF. The chain recombines TRBV5-1 with TRBJ2-1; 7 positions match TRBD1. The ends lost 4 bases at V and 5 bases at J; junction bases unmatched: 6. Germline V lookup: CDR1 SGHRS, CDR2 YFSETQ. The CDR3 runs 14 residues.